One sample yielded the 5 T cell receptor beta chains listed below, sequenced in a study of glioma-infiltrating T cells. The iRepertoire nested amplicon-rescue multiplex PCR amplified TCR alpha and beta CDR3s from RNA. A single record per CDR3 protein comes from TCRdb applying MiXCR to the multiplex PCR reads. The repertoire has under 150,000 distinct CDR3 sequences, around a quarter of them found once; the top ten carry roughly 29%. Specimen: glioma tissue, nonneoplastic brain tissue, or PBMCs (not recorded which). These receptors came from a human donor with low-grade glioma or glioblastoma, undergoing nonglioma brain surgery, or in good health (not recorded which).

The chain recombines TRBV7-9 with TRBJ1-4; D not resolved. The CDR3 contains 14 residues. The ends were cut back, 1 base at V and 4 bases at J, with 7 bases in the middle. Germline values: CDR1 SEHNR, CDR2 FQNEAQ (reference sequence). CDR3 coding DNA: TGTGCCAGCAGCTTAGATCGGGGTAATGAAAAACTGTTTTTT. Translating it yields CASSLDRGNEKLFF.

In this sample, this clonotype turned up once. V gene TRBV7-9 combines with J gene TRBJ2-6, with D tentatively TRBD1 or TRBD2 (5 bases each). Trimming took off 5 bases at V and 3 bases at J, with 23 bases between the two ends. The V gene's germline CDR1 is SEHNR and CDR2 FQNEAQ (reference sequence). CDR3 size: 19 residues. CDR3 in amino acids: CASSQNPPGAGSGANVLTF. The CDR3 nucleotides read TGTGCCAGCAGCCAAAACCCGCCCGGGGCAGGGAGTGGGGCCAACGTCCTGACTTTC. The full variable domain, with the rest looked up from reference TRBV7-9 and TRBJ2-6, is DTGVSQNPRHKITKRGQNVTFRCDPISEHNRLYWYRQTLGQGPEFLTYFQNEAQLEKSRLLSDRFSAERPKGSFSTLEIQRTEQGDSAMYLCASSQNPPGAGSGANVLTFGAGSRLTVL.

This clonotype showed up just a few times. The V gene is TRBV12-3 or TRBV12-4, the J gene TRBJ1-1; D might be TRBD1 (5 bases). V lost 5 bases to trimming and J lost 0 bases, with 10 bases between them. The CDR3 has 14 amino acids. CDR3 sequence reads: CASSTQGVNTEAFF. The CDR3 DNA is TGTGCCAGCAGTACTCAGGGAGTGAACACTGAAGCTTTCTTT.

As to this clonotype: Germline and junction disagree at one end, which may indicate a read error. CDR3 sequence (DNA): TGTGCTAGCAGCCAAGGGACTAGCGGGGGATTCCAAGAGACCCAGTACTTC. Translated, it gives CASSQGTSGGFQETQYF. This chain links TRBV7-7 with TRBJ2-5; 14 nucleotides match TRBD2. The CDR3 loop spans 17 amino acids. Per germline, CDR1 SSHAT and CDR2 FNYEAQ (reference sequence).

In its sample, this clonotype was seen many times. The chain uses TRBV20-1 and TRBJ1-1; D unclear. The CDR3 consists of 13 residues. Trimming removed 1 base at V and 4 bases at J, with 10 bases between. CDR1 and CDR2 from the germline V gene are DFQATT and SNEGSKA (reference sequence). CDR3 nucleotides: TGCAGTGCTAGAGGGGGAGGAGGCACTGAAGCTTTCTTT. Amino acid sequence: CSARGGGGTEAFF.